What follows describes a single T cell receptor (beta chain). The antigen remains unidentified. This entry comes from a study of CXCR3-negative and CXCR3-positive naive CD8 T cells. Study-wide findings and caveats: The study found more hydrophobic TRB CDR3s in CXCR3-positive naive cells than in CXCR3-negative naive cells.

Germline lookup yields CDR1 SGHRS and CDR2 YFSETQ. This CDR3 spans 16 amino acids. cDNA libraries for TRB were generated by 5' RACE incorporating UMI labels. TCRdb re-called the 5' RACE reads and shows each CDR3 protein once, DNA omitted. The table counts 130,000 or so distinct CDR3 sequences; 0.4% to 0.45% lies in the top ten. The sample taken for sequencing was naive CXCR3+ CD8+ T cells from blood. Subset described: CD45RO-CCR7+CD27+CD95- naive CD8+ T cells expressing CXCR3 (TNR3+). J is TRBJ2-7 and V is TRBV5-1; TCRdb indicates TRBD2, and absent DNA this call remains unverified. The sequence came from a human donor in good health. Some clones in this sample may be carry-over from other donors' samples. The CDR3 spells CASSLSGTSGPYEQYF.